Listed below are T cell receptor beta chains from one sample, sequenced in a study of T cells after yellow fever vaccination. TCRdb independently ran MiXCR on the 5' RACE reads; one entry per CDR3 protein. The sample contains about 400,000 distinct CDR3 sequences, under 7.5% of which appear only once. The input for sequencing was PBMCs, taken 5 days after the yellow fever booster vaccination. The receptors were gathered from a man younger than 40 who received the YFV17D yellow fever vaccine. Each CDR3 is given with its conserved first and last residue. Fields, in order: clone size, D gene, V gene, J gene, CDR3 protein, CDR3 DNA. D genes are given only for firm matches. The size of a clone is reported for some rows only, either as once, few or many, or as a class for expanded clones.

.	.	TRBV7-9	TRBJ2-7	CASGRDTSYEQYF	TGTGCCAGCGGAAGGGACACCTCCTACGAGCAGTACTTC
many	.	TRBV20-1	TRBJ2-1	CSLGRTEQFF	TGCAGTCTGGGGCGGACTGAGCAGTTCTTC
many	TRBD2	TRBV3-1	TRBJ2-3	CASSQRTSGRSTDTQYF	TGTGCCAGCAGCCAAAGGACTAGCGGGAGGTCAACAGATACGCAGTATTTT
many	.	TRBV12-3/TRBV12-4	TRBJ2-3	CASSPAGSTDTQYF	TGTGCCAGCAGTCCCGCGGGAAGCACAGATACGCAGTATTTT
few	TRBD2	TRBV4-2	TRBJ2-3	CASSLTSGRAPDTQYF	TGTGCCAGCAGCCTGACTAGCGGGAGGGCCCCAGATACGCAGTATTTT
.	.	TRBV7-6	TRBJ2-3	CASSVVSAPSTDTQYF	TGTGCCAGCAGCGTGGTCAGCGCACCCAGCACAGATACGCAGTATTTT
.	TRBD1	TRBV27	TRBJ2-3	CASSPGVRDSYFTDTQYF	TGTGCCAGCAGCCCAGGGGTTCGGGACAGCTACTTCACAGATACGCAGTATTTT
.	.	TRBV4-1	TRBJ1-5	CASSQDRGQSQPQHF	TGCGCCAGCAGCCAAGATCGCGGGCAGAGTCAGCCCCAGCATTTT
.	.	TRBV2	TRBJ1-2	CASITIGLSRTLTF	TGTGCCAGCATCACGATCGGACTCAGCCGCACTTTAACCTTC
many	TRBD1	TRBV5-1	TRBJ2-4	CARTQRDRAKNIQYF	TGCGCCAGGACTCAAAGGGACAGGGCCAAAAACATTCAGTACTTC
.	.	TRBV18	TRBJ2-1	CASSREDVEQFF	TGTGCCAGCTCAAGGGAGGACGTGGAGCAGTTCTTC
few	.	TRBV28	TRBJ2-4	CASSGGGLGNIQYF	TGTGCCAGCAGCGGAGGAGGGTTAGGAAACATTCAGTACTTC
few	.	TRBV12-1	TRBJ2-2	CASSFPQARAGFTDRGNTGELFF	TGTGCCAGCAGCTTTCCCCAAGCCCGCGCGGGTTTTACGGACAGGGGAAACACCGGGGAGCTGTTTTTT
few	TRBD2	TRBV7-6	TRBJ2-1	CASSFIAGEGGNEQFF	TGTGCCAGCAGCTTTATAGCGGGAGAAGGTGGCAATGAGCAGTTCTTC
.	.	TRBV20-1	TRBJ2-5	CSAEGGGPETQYF	TGCAGTGCCGAAGGAGGCGGCCCGGAGACCCAGTACTTC
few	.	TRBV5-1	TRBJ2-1	CASSLEYSYNEQFF	TGCGCCAGCAGCTTGGAGTACTCCTACAATGAGCAGTTCTTC
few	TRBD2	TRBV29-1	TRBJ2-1	CSAPAGPYNEQFF	TGCAGCGCTCCAGCGGGACCGTACAATGAGCAGTTCTTC
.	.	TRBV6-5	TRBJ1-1	CASSYRALGVNTEAFF	TGTGCCAGCAGTTATCGGGCGCTGGGGGTGAACACTGAAGCTTTCTTT
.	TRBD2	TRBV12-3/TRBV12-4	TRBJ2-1	CASSFAGARGNEQFF	TGTGCCAGCAGTTTTGCGGGAGCTCGAGGCAATGAGCAGTTCTTC
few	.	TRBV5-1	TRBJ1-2	CASSLEGPNYGYTF	TGCGCCAGCAGCTTGGAGGGACCGAACTATGGCTACACCTTC
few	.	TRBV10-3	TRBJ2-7	CAIGAESPYEQYF	TGTGCCATCGGCGCAGAGTCCCCCTACGAGCAGTACTTC
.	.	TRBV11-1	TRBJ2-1	CASSLASGVLEGRYNEQFF	TGTGCCAGCAGCTTAGCCTCAGGGGTTCTGGAGGGCCGCTACAATGAGCAGTTCTTC
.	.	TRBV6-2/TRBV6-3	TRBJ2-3	CASSYTGSLTDTQYF	TGTGCCAGCAGTTACACAGGGTCCCTCACAGATACGCAGTATTTT
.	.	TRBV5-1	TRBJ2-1	CASSLGFPYNEQFF	TGCGCCAGCAGCTTGGGTTTCCCCTACAATGAGCAGTTCTTC
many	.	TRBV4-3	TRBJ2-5	CASSQVGVLEETQYF	TGCGCCAGCAGCCAAGTTGGGGTTTTGGAAGAGACCCAGTACTTC
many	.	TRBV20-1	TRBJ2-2	CSARTANTGELFF	TGCAGTGCTCGGACAGCGAACACCGGGGAGCTGTTTTTT
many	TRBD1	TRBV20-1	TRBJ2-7	CSARDQGASDEQYF	TGCAGTGCTAGAGATCAGGGGGCGTCCGACGAGCAGTACTTC